Listed here are 2 T cell receptor beta chains from one sample, sequenced in a study of control samples from healthy donors and cancer patients. Libraries were prepared by immunoSEQ multiplex PCR; TCRdb keeps only in-frame clonotypes and omits some of them. The table has approximately 150,000 clones, approximately 86% seen once. Sequencing was carried out using blood. The receptor set was obtained from a man between 18 and 29 years old in good health.

V and J are TRBV19 and TRBJ2-3, with D unresolved. The germline V gene has CDR1 LNHDA and CDR2 SQIVND (reference sequence). Trimming took 1 base from V and 2 from J, leaving 16 bases between them. The CDR3 runs 17 residues. CDR3 nucleotide sequence: TGTGCCAGTAGTATAGCTGCGGCGGTCCCCCCCACAGATACGCAGTATTTT. Its protein is CASSIAAAVPPTDTQYF.

The genes are TRBV6-5 and TRBJ2-3; D is undetermined. The CDR3 runs to 13 residues. CDR1 and CDR2 from the germline V gene are MNHEY and SVGAGI. The ends were cut back, 6 bases at V and 0 bases at J, with 7 bases in the middle. This chain's CDR3 is CASRGSSTDTQYF. Here the CDR3 DNA reads TGTGCCAGCAGGGGGTCTAGCACAGATACGCAGTATTTT.